There are a few counts of the clone carrying this T cell receptor beta chain. What it binds is unknown. Germline V gene lookup returns CDR1 LGHDT and CDR2 YNNKEL (reference sequence). Trimming took 0 bases from V and 0 from J, leaving 9 bases between them. The CDR3 runs 17 residues. Amplification of TCR beta CDR3 regions used RNA as the template. With the HTBI primer set, the TCR CDR3 went through a first round of RT-PCR. A single record per CDR3 protein comes from TCRdb applying MiXCR to the multiplex PCR reads. The sample holds approximately 360,000 distinct CDR3 sequences, approximately 15% seen once. This record belongs to a study of T cells in Graves' hyperthyroidism and ophthalmopathy. Study results and limitations: Most thyroid clonotypes expanded above 0.001 appeared in blood too.

Sequencing input: blood. The gene calls are TRBV3-1 and TRBJ1-6; D not resolved. The clonotype comes from a young woman with Graves' hyperthyroidism that later progressed to Graves' ophthalmopathy. The CDR3 sequence is CASSQDAASSYNSPLHF. The DNA of the CDR3 is TGTGCCAGCAGCCAAGATGCCGCGAGCTCCTATAATTCACCCCTCCACTTT.